The rows below give T cell receptor beta chains drawn from one sample of a study of shared clonotypes between healthy human individuals. Measured with immunoSEQ multiplex PCR; TCRdb has only the in-frame clones, and not every one. The sample has roughly 2.1 million clones; more than 85% are singletons. Material for sequencing was naive CD8+ T cells from PBMCs. The receptors shown here come from a man aged 18-30 years in good health. Some clones in this sample may be carry-over from other donors' samples. Both conserved end residues are part of each CDR3. Each record gives: clone size, D gene, J gene, V gene, CDR3 protein, CDR3 DNA. A D gene is named only where the DNA matches it firmly. Only some rows state a clone size, as once, few, many or a class for expanded clones.

NA	NA	TRBJ2-7	TRBV7-9	CASSPQGTDYEQYF	TGTGCCAGCAGTCCCCAGGGGACCGACTACGAGCAGTACTTC
NA	NA	TRBJ1-5	TRBV27	CASSPGAGGNQPQHF	TGTGCCAGCAGTCCCGGAGCGGGGGGCAATCAGCCCCAGCATTTT
NA	NA	TRBJ2-7	TRBV27	CASRLVGSYEQYF	TGTGCCAGCAGATTGGTCGGCTCCTACGAGCAGTACTTC
once	TRBD1	TRBJ2-7	TRBV18	CASSPDLGQGFYEQYF	TGTGCCAGCTCACCAGACCTGGGACAGGGTTTCTACGAGCAGTACTTC
NA	NA	TRBJ2-1	TRBV11-3	CASSRGGTGYNEQFF	TGTGCCAGCAGCCGCGGGGGGACAGGGTACAATGAGCAGTTCTTC
NA	TRBD1	TRBJ2-7	TRBV7-9	CASSSAVTGTHEQYF	TGTGCCAGCAGTTCAGCAGTGACAGGGACCCACGAGCAGTACTTC
NA	TRBD1	TRBJ2-7	TRBV4-2	CASSQSGQGPYEQYF	TGTGCCAGCAGCCAGTCCGGACAGGGGCCCTACGAGCAGTACTTC
NA	NA	TRBJ1-1	TRBV5-1	CASSSTGILGTEAFF	TGCGCCAGCAGCAGCACAGGGATTCTGGGCACTGAAGCTTTCTTT
NA	NA	TRBJ2-3	TRBV7-8	CASSVRASLPDTQYF	TGTGCCAGCAGCGTACGGGCTAGCTTGCCAGATACGCAGTATTTT
NA	NA	TRBJ1-5	TRBV7-8	CASSLTGNVYSNQPQHF	TGTGCCAGCAGCTTAACAGGGAACGTGTACAGCAATCAGCCCCAGCATTTT
NA	NA	TRBJ1-5	TRBV9	CASSPGGSNQPQHF	TGTGCCAGCAGCCCCGGGGGGAGCAATCAGCCCCAGCATTTT
NA	NA	TRBJ1-2	TRBV7-2	CASSFYTDRAYGYTF	TGTGCCAGCAGCTTTTATACTGACAGAGCTTATGGCTACACCTTC
once	TRBD1	TRBJ2-1	TRBV2	CASRGQGVTYNEQFF	TGTGCCAGCAGGGGACAGGGGGTCACCTACAATGAGCAGTTCTTC
NA	NA	TRBJ1-1	TRBV19	CASSKREWLNTEAFF	TGTGCCAGTAGTAAGAGGGAGTGGTTGAACACTGAAGCTTTCTTT
once	NA	TRBJ2-1	TRBV27	CASSLSSQYNEQFF	TGTGCCAGCAGTTTATCATCACAGTACAATGAGCAGTTCTTC
NA	NA	TRBJ2-2	TRBV15	CATSRGQTGNTGELFF	TGTGCCACCAGCAGAGGACAAACAGGGAACACCGGGGAGCTGTTTTTT
NA	NA	TRBJ2-1	TRBV4-1	CASSQEGLRRASSYNEQFF	TGCGCCAGCAGCCAAGAAGGCCTTAGGCGGGCTAGCTCCTACAATGAGCAGTTCTTC
NA	NA	TRBJ2-1	TRBV7-6	CASSLGASYHNEQFF	TGTGCCAGCAGCTTAGGGGCTAGCTACCACAATGAGCAGTTCTTC
NA	NA	TRBJ1-2	TRBV29-1	CSGRTPENGYTF	TGCAGCGGCCGCACCCCGGAGAATGGCTACACCTTC
NA	NA	TRBJ2-7	TRBV4-2	CASSPLTDSYEQYF	TGTGCCAGCAGCCCTCTGACGGACTCCTACGAGCAGTACTTC
NA	NA	TRBJ1-5	TRBV4-1	CASSQDWAKNQPQHF	TGCGCCAGCAGCCAAGATTGGGCTAAAAATCAGCCCCAGCATTTT
NA	NA	TRBJ2-7	TRBV10-1	CASSESRYSFPFYEQYF	TGCGCCAGCAGTGAGTCCCGGTACTCCTTCCCCTTCTACGAGCAGTACTTC
NA	TRBD2	TRBJ2-1	TRBV9	CASSVGLAGYNEQFF	TGTGCCAGCAGCGTAGGACTAGCGGGTTACAATGAGCAGTTCTTC
NA	NA	TRBJ2-7	TRBV7-9	CASTTSNQGLPVYEQYF	TGTGCCAGCACCACCTCCAACCAGGGTCTTCCAGTCTACGAGCAGTACTTC
NA	TRBD2	TRBJ2-7	TRBV19	CASSILAGGPHEQYF	TGTGCCAGTAGTATACTAGCGGGAGGGCCCCACGAGCAGTACTTC
once	NA	TRBJ1-1	TRBV19	CASNGWNTEAFF	TGTGCCAGTAACGGGTGGAACACTGAAGCTTTCTTT
NA	NA	TRBJ2-5	TRBV7-9	CASSADLEVAETQYF	TGTGCCAGCAGCGCCGATTTGGAGGTGGCAGAGACCCAGTACTTC
once	NA	TRBJ2-7	TRBV6-1	CASTEGRGVHYEQYF	TGTGCCAGCACCGAAGGCCGTGGGGTTCACTACGAGCAGTACTTC
NA	NA	TRBJ2-7	TRBV15	CATSRGSGREQYF	TGTGCCACCAGCAGAGGTTCGGGGCGCGAGCAGTACTTC
NA	NA	TRBJ2-7	TRBV20-1	CSAATSYEQYF	TGCAGTGCAGCGACTAGCTACGAGCAGTACTTC
NA	NA	TRBJ2-5	TRBV7-8	CASSLADLQETQYF	TGTGCCAGCAGCTTAGCTGATCTCCAAGAGACCCAGTACTTC
NA	NA	TRBJ2-1	TRBV9	CASSVGVAATPLNEQFF	TGTGCCAGCAGCGTAGGCGTAGCGGCCACCCCTTTGAATGAGCAGTTCTTC
NA	NA	TRBJ2-7	TRBV6-5	CASSYRGPHEQYF	TGTGCCAGCAGTTACCGGGGTCCCCACGAGCAGTACTTC
NA	TRBD1	TRBJ2-2	TRBV7-9	CASSRGQGTGELFF	TGTGCCAGCAGCAGGGGGCAAGGCACCGGGGAGCTGTTTTTT
NA	NA	TRBJ1-1	TRBV7-3	CASSLRGETEAFF	TGTGCCAGCAGCTTAAGGGGTGAGACTGAAGCTTTCTTT
once	TRBD2	TRBJ2-7	TRBV7-2	CASSLVAGGYLYEQYF	TGTGCCAGCAGCTTAGTTGCGGGAGGGTACCTCTACGAGCAGTACTTC
NA	NA	TRBJ2-3	TRBV5-6	CASSLAGKTDTQYF	TGTGCCAGCAGCTTGGCGGGAAAGACAGATACGCAGTATTTT
few	NA	TRBJ2-7	TRBV27	CASSGPPLPYYEQYF	TGTGCCAGCAGCGGTCCCCCGCTACCTTACTACGAGCAGTACTTC
NA	TRBD2	TRBJ2-3	TRBV28	CASSPTSGSPDTQYF	TGTGCCAGCAGTCCCACTAGCGGGAGCCCAGATACGCAGTATTTT
NA	TRBD1	TRBJ2-2	TRBV9	CASSQDRGLGELFF	TGTGCCAGCAGCCAGGACAGGGGGCTCGGGGAGCTGTTTTTT
NA	NA	TRBJ2-3	TRBV27	CASSLLGPDTQYF	TGTGCCAGCAGTTTATTGGGCCCCGATACGCAGTATTTT
NA	TRBD1	TRBJ1-1	TRBV13	CASSQDRAPTEAFF	TGTGCCAGCAGCCAAGACAGGGCTCCCACTGAAGCTTTCTTT
NA	TRBD1	TRBJ1-1	TRBV5-3	CARSPQGQGVPPEAFF	TGTGCCAGAAGCCCACAGGGACAGGGGGTTCCCCCTGAAGCTTTCTTT